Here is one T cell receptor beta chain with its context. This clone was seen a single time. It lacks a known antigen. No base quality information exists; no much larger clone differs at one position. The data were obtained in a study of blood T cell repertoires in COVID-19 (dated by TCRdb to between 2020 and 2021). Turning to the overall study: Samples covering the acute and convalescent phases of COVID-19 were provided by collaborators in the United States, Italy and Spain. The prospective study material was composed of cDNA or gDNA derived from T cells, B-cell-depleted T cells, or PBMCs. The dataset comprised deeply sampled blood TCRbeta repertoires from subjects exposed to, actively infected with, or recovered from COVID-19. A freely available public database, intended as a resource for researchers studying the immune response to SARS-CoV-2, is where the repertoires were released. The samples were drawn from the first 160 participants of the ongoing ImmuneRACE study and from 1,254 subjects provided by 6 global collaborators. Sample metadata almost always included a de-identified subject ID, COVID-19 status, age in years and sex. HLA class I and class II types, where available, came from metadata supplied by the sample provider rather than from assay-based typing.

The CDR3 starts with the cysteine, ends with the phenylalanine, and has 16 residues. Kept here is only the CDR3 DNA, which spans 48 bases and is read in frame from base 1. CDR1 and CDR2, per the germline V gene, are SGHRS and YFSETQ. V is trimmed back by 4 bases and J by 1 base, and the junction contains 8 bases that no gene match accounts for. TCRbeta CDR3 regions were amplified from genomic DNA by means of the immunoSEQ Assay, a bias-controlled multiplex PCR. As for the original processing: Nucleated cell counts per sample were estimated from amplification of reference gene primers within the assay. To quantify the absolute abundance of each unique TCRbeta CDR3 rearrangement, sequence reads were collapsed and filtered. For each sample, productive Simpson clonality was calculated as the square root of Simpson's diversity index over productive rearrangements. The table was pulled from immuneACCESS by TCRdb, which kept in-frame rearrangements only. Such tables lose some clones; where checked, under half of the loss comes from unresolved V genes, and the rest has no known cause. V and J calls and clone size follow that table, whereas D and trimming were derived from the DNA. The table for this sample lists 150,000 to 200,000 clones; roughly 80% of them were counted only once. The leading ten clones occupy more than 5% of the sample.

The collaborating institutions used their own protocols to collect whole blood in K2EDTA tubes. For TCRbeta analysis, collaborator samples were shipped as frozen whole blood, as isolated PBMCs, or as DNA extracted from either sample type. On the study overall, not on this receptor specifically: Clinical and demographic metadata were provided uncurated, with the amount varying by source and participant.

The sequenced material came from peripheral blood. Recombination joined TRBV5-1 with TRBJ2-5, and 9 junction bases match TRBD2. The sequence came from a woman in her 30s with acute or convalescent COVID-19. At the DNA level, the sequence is TGCGCCAGCAGCCCCCAACTGACTAGCGGCCAAGAGACCCAGTACTTC. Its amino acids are CASSPQLTSGQETQYF.